This is a list of T cell receptor beta chains from one sample in a study of CD4 and CD8 cells across lung adenocarcinoma regions. TCRdb re-analysed the PCR reads in MiXCR, keeping a single row per CDR3 protein. The sample has about 20,000 distinct CDR3 sequences; about 53% are singletons. Sample: CD8+ T cells from the center of a lung tumor. These receptors originate from a female donor with lung adenocarcinoma. The CD4 and CD8 labels of this study may be unreliable. The CDR3 runs from the conserved cysteine through the conserved F or W. Fields, in order: clone size, V gene, CDR3 protein. Expanded clones are given a class, and other clones once, few, many or no size at all.

NA,TRBV27,CASSLRRQATSTGALYF
NA,TRBV7-6,CASSLVGSGRNEQFF
NA,TRBV27,CASSGRTTDTQYF
NA,TRBV6-1,CASAGYGGRGPETQYF
NA,TRBV7-2,CAGRQTVSTNTQYF
NA,TRBV6-5,CASSFPVPWAKDTQYF
many,TRBV6-1,CASKWGRNNEKLFF
few,TRBV20-1,CSARDLRTSGFEQFF
NA,TRBV6-1,CASRGGGTDTDTQYF
NA,TRBV6-1,CASSGAYGLGTQYF
many,TRBV7-6,CASSSQSGTGRQDTQYF
NA,TRBV4-1,CASSQDPGSQETQYF
NA,TRBV7-7,CASSPRTGELFF
NA,TRBV27,CASSSRLVGTSQETQYF
many,TRBV4-1,CASSQPVAGSSYNEQFF
NA,TRBV27,CASSLRFLEIQYF
many,TRBV6-1,CATRQGLLSDEQYF
few,TRBV10-3,CASRDRNTGELFF
NA,TRBV6-1,CASSEVSGATYEQYF
once,TRBV6-1,CASSEEGLGAKNTQYF
NA,TRBV4-1,CASNLQPRGEDEQYF
many,TRBV10-2,CASSVIEPLDEQFF
NA,TRBV10-3,CALGDGTGSRWEQFF
NA,TRBV7-2,CASSLDLYEQYF
few,TRBV10-3,CAISERDMGNEQFF
NA,TRBV6-1,CASSEPGLGTEAFF
NA,TRBV10-1,CASSERTGPGQPQHF
NA,TRBV27,CARGLRLKNTQYF
NA,TRBV6-1,CASSQGAFPNQPQHF
NA,TRBV27,CASRQRVGLTETQYF
medium-sized,TRBV27,CASSSPYSRLGNEQFF
NA,TRBV6-1,CASRGVSSTDTQYF
NA,TRBV27,CASLQGTSGIYNEQFF
NA,TRBV27,CARGRGGRGPDTQYF
many,TRBV6-1,CASGEEIDEQFF
NA,TRBV6-2/TRBV6-3,CASRHSLQETQYF
NA,TRBV6-5,CDSSYSNYGETQYF
NA,TRBV10-3,CATKQGSGNTIYF
NA,TRBV12-3/TRBV12-4,CASSAGDRGLDTQYF
NA,TRBV10-1,CASSEADGAGGSETQYF
few,TRBV27,CASSLGQSTDTQYF
NA,TRBV27,CASSFGRGHYEQYF
NA,TRBV6-5,CASSYGRGTAFF
NA,TRBV27,CASSSPGTGGTYTQFF
NA,TRBV5-1,CASSPSRGGTDTQYF
NA,TRBV3-1,CASSQGLANSNEQFF
NA,TRBV6-1,CAGCVREAKTWHF
NA,TRBV27,CARGQGVGLKDTQYF
few,TRBV10-3,CAIRPGQGHEQYF
once,TRBV27,CASSRQREGVSTGKQYF
NA,TRBV10-3,CAGQGAGHEDIQYF
few,TRBV27,CASSPAGAAKNIQYF
few,TRBV20-1,CSARDHGAGAYNEQFF
NA,TRBV27,CASGSPLAGGYEQYF
NA,TRBV6-1,CAGGGGDLLADTQYF
NA,TRBV6-1,CASRETGSQKETQYF